This T cell receptor (beta chain) stems from a study of TIL therapy for anti-PD-1-resistant metastatic lung cancer. At the level of the study: Most patients had lung adenocarcinoma; a handful of tumors were EGFR-mutant, two ALK-rearranged; half smoked currently or formerly. Study outcomes and limitations: Treatment-naive, never-smoker and oncogene-addicted patients were overrepresented in this highly selected cohort.

Sequencing used immunoSEQ v3. Clones were sequenced by immunoSEQ multiplex PCR, and TCRdb holds only the in-frame ones, with some missing. The sample yields roughly 60,000 clones, around 70% seen once. This CDR3 is 13 amino acids long. Trimming pared 7 bases from V and 3 bases from J, leaving 14 bases between. The germline V gene encodes CDR1 SQVTM and CDR2 ANQGSEA. A word on this clone: The antigen remains undetermined.

Time point indicated: pre-treatment sample, taken before nivolumab and TIL therapy. The sequencing used blood, collected at baseline. This receptor was obtained from a person aged 25 to 85 with non-small cell lung cancer. The chain carries TRBV29-1 and TRBJ2-3; D may be TRBD1 or TRBD2 (5 bases each). The CDR3 is CSAYEGRTDTQYF. The CDR3 DNA reads as TGCAGCGCGTACGAGGGGCGGACAGATACGCAGTATTTT.